This entry features one TCR beta chain sequence. Its target is unknown. V lost 2 bases, J lost 0 bases, and 8 bases lay in between. Germline V gives CDR1 MNHEY, CDR2 SVGAGI. This CDR3 has 15 amino acids. Method: immunoSEQ multiplex PCR; TCRdb's copy keeps in-frame clones and lacks some. The top ten clones hold roughly 6.2% of a sample with roughly 34,000 clones, under 98% of them seen once. The entry originates in a study of T cells in tuberculosis. About the research overall: A South African cohort included IGRA-negative adolescents, latently infected IGRA-positive adolescents and adults with active tuberculosis.

Whole-study results and caveats: Shorter CDR3-alpha in active tuberculosis partly drove smaller distances.

Sequenced sample: PBMCs. This sequence was found in a donor aged 5 to 30 with latent tuberculosis or without tuberculosis infection. The rearrangement uses TRBV6-5 and TRBJ1-5; D ambiguous. CDR3 coding DNA: TGTGCCAGCAGTTACCGGGAGTCTAGCAATCAGCCCCAGCATTTT. Its protein is CASSYRESSNQPQHF.